This TCR beta chain was captured in a study of blood T cell repertoires in COVID-19. In the authors' methods: Amplification from reference gene primers served as the basis for estimated nucleated cell counts. Sequenced by immunoSEQ multiplex PCR; TCRdb stores in-frame clones only, minus some. From that table come the V and J calls and clone size; the DNA was used to work out D and trimming. The sample shows under 300,000 clones, roughly nine tenths of them seen only once. Only a few counts were recorded for this clone. The CDR3 is 15 amino acids. Germline-derived CDR1 and CDR2 are LGHNA and YNFKEQ. Deletions cut 0 bases from V and 5 bases from J, with 13 bases between.

This chain connects TRBV4-2 to TRBJ2-5; perhaps TRBD1 as D (5 bases). Sequenced input: peripheral blood. This receptor was obtained from a man between 60 and 75 years old who had recovered from COVID-19. The CDR3 nucleotides are TGTGCCAGCAGCCAAGATAGTAGGGGCCGGGAGACCCAGTACTTC. Encoded protein: CASSQDSRGRETQYF.